This TCR beta chain was sequenced in a study of blood T cell repertoires in COVID-19. Study at large: Both acute and convalescent COVID-19 samples were obtained from the United States, Italy and Spain. Sources were T cells, B-cell-depleted T cells, or PBMCs; the material itself was cDNA or gDNA.

There are 16 residues in the CDR3. Germline CDR1 and CDR2: LGHNA and YSLEER. Losses at the gene ends were 3 bases for V and 4 bases for J; bases not matched to a gene: 6. Original analysis: Scientists estimated how many nucleated cells there were by amplifying reference gene primers. The assay was immunoSEQ multiplex PCR, and TCRdb's table has in-frame clones only and misses some. Clone size and V and J calls were adopted from that table, with D and trimming inferred from the DNA. The table records about 300,000 clones, around 86% of them present only once. This TCR was sampled from a man aged 65 to 85 with acute or convalescent COVID-19. The chain employs TRBV4-3 and TRBJ2-2; 9 positions agree with TRBD2. The specimen was peripheral blood. This CDR3 reads CASSQGGGALTGELFF. CDR3 nucleotide sequence: TGCGCCAGCAGCCAGGGCGGGGGGGCCCTCACCGGGGAGCTGTTTTTT.